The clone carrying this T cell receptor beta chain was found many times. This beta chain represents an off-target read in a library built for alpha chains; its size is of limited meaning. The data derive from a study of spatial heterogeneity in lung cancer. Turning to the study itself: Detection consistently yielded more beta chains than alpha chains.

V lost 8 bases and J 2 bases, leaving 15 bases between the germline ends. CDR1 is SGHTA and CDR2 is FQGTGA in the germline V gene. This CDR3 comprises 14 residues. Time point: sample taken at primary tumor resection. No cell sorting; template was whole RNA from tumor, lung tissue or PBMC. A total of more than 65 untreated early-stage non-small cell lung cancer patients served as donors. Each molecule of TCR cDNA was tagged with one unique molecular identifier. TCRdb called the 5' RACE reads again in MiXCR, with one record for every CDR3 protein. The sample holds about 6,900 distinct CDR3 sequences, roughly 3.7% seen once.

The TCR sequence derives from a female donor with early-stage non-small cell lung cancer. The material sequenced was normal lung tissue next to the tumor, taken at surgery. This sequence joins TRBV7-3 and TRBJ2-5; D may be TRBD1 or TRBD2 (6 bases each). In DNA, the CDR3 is TGTGCCAGCTCTCGAGAGGGGGGACAAGAGACCCAGTACTTC. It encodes CASSREGGQETQYF. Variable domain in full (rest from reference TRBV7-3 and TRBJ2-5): GAGVSQTPSNKVTEKGKYVELRCDPISGHTALYWYRQSLGQGPEFLIYFQGTGAADDSGLPNDRFFAVRPEGSVSTLKIQRTERGDSAVYLCASSREGGQETQYFGPGTRLLVL.